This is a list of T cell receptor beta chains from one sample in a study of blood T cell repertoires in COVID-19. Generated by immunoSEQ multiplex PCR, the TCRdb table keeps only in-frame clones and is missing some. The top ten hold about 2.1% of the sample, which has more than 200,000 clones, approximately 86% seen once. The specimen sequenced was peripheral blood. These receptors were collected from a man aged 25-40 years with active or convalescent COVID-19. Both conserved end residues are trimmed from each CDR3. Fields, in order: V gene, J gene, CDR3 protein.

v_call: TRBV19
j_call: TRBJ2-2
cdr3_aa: ASTEATADTGELF

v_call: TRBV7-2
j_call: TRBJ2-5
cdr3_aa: ASSSFIAGGQETQY

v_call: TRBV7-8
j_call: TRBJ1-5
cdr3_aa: ASSLARGPSNQPQH

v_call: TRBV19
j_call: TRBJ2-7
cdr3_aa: ASSPTGVFYEQY

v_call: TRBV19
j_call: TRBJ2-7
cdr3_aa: ASRRQGGPYEQY

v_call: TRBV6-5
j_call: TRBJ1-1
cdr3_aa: ASSYGQGLDTEAF

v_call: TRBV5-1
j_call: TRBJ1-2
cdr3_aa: ASSWDTYGYT

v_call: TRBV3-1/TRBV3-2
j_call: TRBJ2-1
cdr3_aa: ASSQVTGEQF

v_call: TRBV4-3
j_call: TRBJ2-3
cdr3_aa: ASSQDPAGTILTDTQY

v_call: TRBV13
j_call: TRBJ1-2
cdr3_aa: ASSLGLLRSEDHIGYT

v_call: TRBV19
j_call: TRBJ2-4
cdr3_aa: ASKRGEAKNIQY

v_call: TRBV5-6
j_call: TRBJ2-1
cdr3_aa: ASRTSTSGGNNEQF

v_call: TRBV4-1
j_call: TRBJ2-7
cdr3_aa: ASSQGREQY

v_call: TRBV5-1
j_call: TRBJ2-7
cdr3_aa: ASSYRTGDGLYYEQY

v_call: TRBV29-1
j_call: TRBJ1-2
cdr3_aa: SVRQKSYGYT

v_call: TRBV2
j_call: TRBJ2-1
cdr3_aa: ASSARAAYNEQF

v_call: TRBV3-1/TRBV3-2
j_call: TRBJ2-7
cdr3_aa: ASSQDDVGGENTYEQY

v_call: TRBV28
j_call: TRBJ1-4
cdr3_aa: ASSFSDNEKLF

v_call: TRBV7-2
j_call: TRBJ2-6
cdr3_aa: ASSLRSGANVLT

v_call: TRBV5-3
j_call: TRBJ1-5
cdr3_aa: ARSLIYLNSTNQPQH